This T cell receptor beta chain emerged from a study of CD8+ T cells in alopecia areata. Points from the study as a whole: Scalp clonality, together with expanded CD8+ clones among the top 100, fell significantly with tofacitinib. Higher clonality than in normal scalp was seen in lesional scalp, especially alopecia totalis/universalis.

Described treatment: oral pan-JAK inhibitor, 5-10 mg twice daily. From alopecia areata patients, lesional scalp punch biopsies and peripheral blood were collected. It was cDNA, reverse transcribed from extracted RNA, that served as the sequencing template. Sequencing was performed with immunoSEQ multiplex PCR; in TCRdb, only in-frame clones are kept and a portion is missing. The data show 270,000 or so clones, about three fifths seen once. This clone was observed a few times. Its specificity is not known. Germline loops: CDR1 GTSNPN, CDR2 SVGIG (reference sequence). V lost 7 bases and J 0 bases, leaving 15 bases between the germline ends. The CDR3 extends over 14 amino acids.

The chain carries TRBV30 and TRBJ1-1, with a weak D call TRBD1 (5 bases). The sequenced sample was CD4+ T cells sorted from blood, obtained at week 24, from a patient treated with tofacitinib. The receptor was derived from a human donor with alopecia areata. CDR3 bases: TGTGCCTTAACTTTGACAGCCTTGAACACTGAAGCTTTCTTT. As protein: CALTLTALNTEAFF.